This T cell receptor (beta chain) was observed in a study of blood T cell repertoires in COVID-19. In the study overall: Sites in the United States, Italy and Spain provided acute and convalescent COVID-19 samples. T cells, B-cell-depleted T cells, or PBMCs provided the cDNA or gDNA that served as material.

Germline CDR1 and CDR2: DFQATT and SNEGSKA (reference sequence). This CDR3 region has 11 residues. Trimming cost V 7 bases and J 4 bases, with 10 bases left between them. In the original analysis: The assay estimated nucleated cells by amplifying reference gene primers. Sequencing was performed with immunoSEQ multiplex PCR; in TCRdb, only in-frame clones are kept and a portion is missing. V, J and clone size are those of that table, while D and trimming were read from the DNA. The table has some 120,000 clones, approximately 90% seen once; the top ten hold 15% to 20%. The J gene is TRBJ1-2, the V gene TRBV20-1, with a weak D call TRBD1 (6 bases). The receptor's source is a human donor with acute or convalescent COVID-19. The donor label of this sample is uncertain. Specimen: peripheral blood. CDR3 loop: CSVDRTYGYTF. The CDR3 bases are TGCAGTGTAGACAGGACCTATGGCTACACCTTC.